The 20 T cell receptor beta chains listed next were all sequenced from one sample in a study of shared clonotypes between healthy human individuals. Sequencing used immunoSEQ multiplex PCR; TCRdb keeps in-frame clones, though not all of them. The repertoire holds more than 400,000 clones, roughly 80% seen once, with more than 9.5% in the top ten. Sequencing used PBMCs. These receptors originate from a woman aged 40 to 50 in good health. Some clones in this sample may be carry-over from other donors' samples.

This clone was recorded only once. The V and J genes are TRBV5-1 and TRBJ2-1, with 11 nucleotides matching TRBD2. This CDR3 has 17 residues. CDR1 is SGHRS, CDR2 YFSETQ, per germline. V was clipped by 4 bases and J by 0 bases; unmatched bases: 6. Here the CDR3 DNA reads TGCGCCAGCAGCAGCCGACTAGCGGGACGCTCCTACAATGAGCAGTTCTTC. Its translation: CASSSRLAGRSYNEQFF.

V and J are TRBV11-3 and TRBJ2-2, with D perhaps TRBD1 (6 bases). V was clipped by 5 bases and J by 6 bases, with 22 bases between them. CDR1 is SGHNT and CDR2 is YENEEA in the germline V gene. CDR3 length: 17 amino acids. The CDR3 spells CASSPRAGTWVPGELFF. In DNA form, the CDR3 reads TGTGCCAGCAGCCCACGGGCAGGGACATGGGTGCCCGGGGAGCTGTTTTTT.

V gene TRBV15 combines with J gene TRBJ2-2; 9 bases match TRBD2. Germline CDR1 is LNHNV and CDR2 is YYDKDF (reference sequence). The length of the CDR3 is 20 residues. The trim removed 0 bases at V and 0 bases at J, leaving 11 bases unmatched. The CDR3 protein is CATSRDSASGDPANTGELFF. CDR3 coding DNA: TGTGCCACCAGCAGAGATTCGGCTAGCGGGGACCCGGCGAACACCGGGGAGCTGTTTTTT.

The genes are TRBV27 and TRBJ2-7, with 7 bases fitting TRBD2. Germline CDR1 MNHEY, CDR2 SMNVEV (reference sequence). CDR3 length: 13 residues. J gave up 6 bases and V 0 bases, and 2 bases lay outside the gene matches. CDR3 region: CASSLSREGEQYF. The DNA of the CDR3 is TGTGCCAGCAGTTTATCCAGGGAGGGCGAGCAGTACTTC.

To note about this clone: A far more abundant clone sits one base away, making this likely a read error. The rearrangement joins TRBV29-1 to TRBJ2-3; possible D gene TRBD1, 6 bases. Between the trimmed V and J ends, which lost 2 bases and 6 bases, there was a span of 18 bases. The CDR3 contains 15 residues. The germline V gene has CDR1 SQVTM and CDR2 ANQGSEA. This chain's CDR3 is CSVERGTWGSDTQYF. The CDR3 nucleotides read TGCAGCGTTGAAAGGGGGACATGGGGTTCGGATACGCAGTATTTT.

The chain is built from TRBV28 and TRBJ2-7; no clear D gene. The CDR3 covers 14 residues. CDR1 is MDHEN and CDR2 is SYDVKM in the germline V gene. Trimming shortened V by 8 bases and J by 1 base, and 15 bases separated the two germline ends. The chain's CDR3 is CASLSPLTSYEQYF. CDR3 DNA: TGTGCCAGCCTATCCCCCTTAACATCCTACGAGCAGTACTTC.

V gene TRBV28 combines with J gene TRBJ2-7; D uncertain. Germline V CDR1 and CDR2: MDHEN, SYDVKM. Trimming pared 3 bases from V and 5 bases from J, leaving 11 bases between. This CDR3 contains 13 residues. CDR3 in amino acids: CASSFGLPNEQYF. The DNA of the CDR3 is TGTGCCAGCAGTTTTGGGCTCCCCAACGAGCAGTACTTC.

This clone was seen once. V is TRBV7-9 and J is TRBJ2-1; TRBD1 matches 11 bases. Germline CDR1 reads SEHNR; CDR2 reads FQNEAQ (reference sequence). CDR3 length: 16 residues. J lost 5 bases, V lost 0 bases, and 3 bases had no gene match. CDR3 DNA: TGTGCCAGCAGCTTAGCGGGGACAGGGGGTCACAATGAGCAGTTCTTC. Its protein is CASSLAGTGGHNEQFF.

The chain links TRBV19 to TRBJ2-5; D is unclear. The germline V and J ends were trimmed by 5 bases and 4 bases, with 8 bases remaining between them. Germline-derived CDR1 and CDR2 are LNHDA and SQIVND (reference sequence). The CDR3 is 12 amino acids. The CDR3 DNA reads TGTGCCAGTAGTTACTGGGGAGAGACCCAGTACTTC. It yields the protein CASSYWGETQYF.

V and J are TRBV5-6 and TRBJ2-1; tentatively, D is TRBD2 (6 bases). V was shortened by 5 bases and J by 7 bases, with 16 bases between the two germline ends. The CDR3 loop spans 14 amino acids. Germline V gene lookup returns CDR1 SGHDT and CDR2 YYEEEE. The CDR3 is CASSFANGGNEQFF. The CDR3 nucleotides read TGTGCCAGCAGTTTCGCTAATGGGGGGAATGAGCAGTTCTTC.

The sample holds a few counts of this clone. Just one base apart from a much larger clone, this may be a read error. The sample holds other DNA sequences that translate to the same CDR3. This chain joins TRBV6-1 and TRBJ2-7; 8 nucleotides match TRBD2. There are 15 residues in the CDR3. Germline lookup yields CDR1 MNHNS and CDR2 SASEGT. The CDR3 region has the DNA TGTGCCAGCAGCGAAGAAGCGGGAGTCTACTACGAGCAGTACTTC. The encoded protein is CASSEEAGVYYEQYF.

This clone has only one observation. A far larger clone is one nucleotide away, so this likely arose from a read error. The chain couples TRBV28 to TRBJ1-2, with 7 bases lining up with TRBD1. Looked up from germline, CDR1 is MDHEN and CDR2 is SYDVKM. This CDR3 contains 14 residues. J lost 4 bases, V lost 6 bases, and 8 bases had no gene match. This CDR3 reads CASRPRGQRYGYTF. The DNA for the CDR3 is TGTGCCAGCAGGCCGCGGGGACAGCGCTATGGCTACACCTTC.

The rearrangement joins TRBV5-1 to TRBJ2-1; the match to TRBD2 covers 9 bases. Germline-derived CDR1 and CDR2 are SGHRS and YFSETQ. V shed 1 base, J shed 0 bases, and the junction held 8 bases outside the gene matches. CDR3 length equals 18 residues. CDR3 bases: TGCGCCAGCAGCTTGAGGGCGGGAGGGGATAGCTCCTACAATGAGCAGTTCTTC. Encoded protein: CASSLRAGGDSSYNEQFF.

This clone was recorded a few times. The CDR3 coding sequence is TGTGCCAGCAAGCTTGCCTTCGCCACTGAAGCTTTCTTT. It translates to CASKLAFATEAFF. The chain recombines TRBV27 with TRBJ1-1; unclear D gene. CDR3 length equals 13 residues. Trimming left V 7 bases short and J 4 bases short, with 13 bases between. In germline, CDR1 is MNHEY, CDR2 SMNVEV (reference sequence).

The rearrangement joins TRBV5-1 to TRBJ2-5; D unresolved. There are 14 residues in the CDR3. V was cut by 0 bases and J by 2 bases, with 8 bases left in between. Germline CDR1 is SGHRS and CDR2 is YFSETQ. In DNA form, the CDR3 reads TGCGCCAGCAGCTTGGTAGGGCTACAAGAGACCCAGTACTTC. It is translated as CASSLVGLQETQYF.

This clone was found a few times. The chain employs TRBV28 and TRBJ1-4; TRBD1 agrees at 11 bases. The length of the CDR3 is 14 residues. V gave up 3 bases and J gave up 9 bases; unmatched junction bases: 3. CDR1 is MDHEN and CDR2 is SYDVKM in the germline V gene. The CDR3: CASSLGDRGKKLFF. The DNA for the CDR3 is TGTGCCAGCAGTTTGGGGGACAGGGGGAAAAAACTGTTTTTT.

About this clone itself: A read error likely explains this, since a far larger clone differs by one base. V gene TRBV2 combines with J gene TRBJ1-5, with unresolved D. The germline V gene has CDR1 SNHLY and CDR2 FYNNEI. The length of the CDR3 is 14 residues. DNA of the CDR3: TGTGCCAGCAGTGGAAGGGCCCGCGATCAGTCCCAGCATTTT. This codes for CASSGRARDQSQHF.

The chain carries TRBV7-9 and TRBJ1-1, with D unclear. The CDR3 is 11 residues long. V was cut by 5 bases and J by 8 bases, with 9 bases left in between. Germline V gene lookup returns CDR1 SEHNR and CDR2 FQNEAQ (reference sequence). The CDR3 nucleotides are TGTGCCAGCAGCACCCAGGTCGAAGCTTTCTTT. Amino acids: CASSTQVEAFF.

The gene calls are TRBV4-2 and TRBJ2-7; D is unclear. The ends were cut back, 3 bases at V and 0 bases at J, with 15 bases in the middle. The germline CDR1 and CDR2 sequences are LGHNA and YNFKEQ. The CDR3 has 16 amino acids. This chain's CDR3 is CASSQGGRESSYEQYF. The CDR3 nucleotides read TGTGCCAGCAGCCAGGGTGGACGCGAGAGCTCCTACGAGCAGTACTTC.

This chain links TRBV30 with TRBJ1-2; unclear D gene. The CDR3 has 14 amino acids. Deletions cut 4 bases from V and 4 bases from J, with 16 bases between. Germline loops: CDR1 GTSNPN, CDR2 SVGIG (reference sequence). This CDR3 reads CAWNPSLALYGYTF. CDR3 nucleotide sequence: TGTGCCTGGAACCCCAGTTTGGCCCTCTATGGCTACACCTTC.